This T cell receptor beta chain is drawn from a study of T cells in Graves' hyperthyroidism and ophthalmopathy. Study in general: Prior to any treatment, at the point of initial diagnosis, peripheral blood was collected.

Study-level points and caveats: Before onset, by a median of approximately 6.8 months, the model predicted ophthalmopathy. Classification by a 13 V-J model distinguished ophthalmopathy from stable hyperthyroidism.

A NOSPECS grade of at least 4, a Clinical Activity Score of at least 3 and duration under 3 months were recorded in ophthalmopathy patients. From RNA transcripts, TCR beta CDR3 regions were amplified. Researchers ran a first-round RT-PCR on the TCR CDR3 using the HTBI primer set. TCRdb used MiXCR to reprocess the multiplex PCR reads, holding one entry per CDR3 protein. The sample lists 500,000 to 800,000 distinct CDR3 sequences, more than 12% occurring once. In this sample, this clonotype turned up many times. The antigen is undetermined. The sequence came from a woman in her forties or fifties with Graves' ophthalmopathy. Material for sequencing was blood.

CDR3 sequence reads: CAWSVFPEAFF. The CDR3 bases are TGTGCCTGGAGTGTTTTCCCTGAAGCTTTCTTT. J is TRBJ1-1 and V is TRBV30; D ambiguous. This CDR3 comprises 11 residues. Germline CDR1 is GTSNPN and CDR2 is SVGIG (reference sequence). V dropped 0 bases and J dropped 6 bases, with 5 bases sitting between them. Filled out from reference TRBV30 and TRBJ1-1, the complete variable domain reads SQTIHQWPATLVQPVGSPLSLECTVEGTSNPNLYWYRQAAGRGLQLLFYSVGIGQISSEVPQNLSASRPQDRQFILSSKKLLLSDSGFYLCAWSVFPEAFFGQGTRLTVV.